What follows is one T cell receptor beta chain and its context. The CDR3 sequence is 16 residues long. Germline assignment: CDR1 SGHNT and CDR2 YYREEE (reference sequence). The ends were cut back, 0 bases at V and 7 bases at J, with 16 bases in the middle. TCRdb's table, derived via immunoSEQ multiplex PCR, lists solely in-frame clones and lacks some. Here the sample spans about 78,000 clones, approximately 95% being singletons. The data are from a study of technical replicates of blood from a handful of donors. This receptor was identified in a human donor in good health. The sample taken for sequencing was T cells isolated from PBMCs. V is TRBV5-4 and J is TRBJ1-4; the D gene is possibly TRBD1 (6 bases). The CDR3 loop is CASSLDLGGTGEKLFF. The CDR3 DNA reads TGTGCCAGCAGCTTGGATCTAGGGGGTACGGGTGAAAAACTGTTTTTT.